This TCR beta chain was sequenced during a study of T-cell memory formation after mild COVID-19. Each CDR3 protein is one row after TCRdb ran MiXCR on the 5' RACE reads. Of 150,000 to 200,000 distinct CDR3 sequences listed, roughly 14% are singletons. This clonotype was observed a few times. The antigen is unknown. Study-level points and caveats: Clones contracting day 15 to 85 were balanced CD4/CD8; later expanders leaned CD4+. Most CD4+ clones that shrank were in CM and EM, while CD8+ ones turned up in EMRA.

The sequence derives from an adult woman who had mild COVID-19 (a few samples of this study predate the infection). Cell type and time point are not known. Sequencing was carried out using PBMCs or a T cell subset sorted from them (not recorded which).

DNA of the CDR3: TGTGCCAGCAGCTCCGGGACTAGCTTCTACAATGAGCAGTTCTTC. Translating gives CASSSGTSFYNEQFF. The chain couples TRBV7-9 to TRBJ2-1; the match to TRBD2 covers 9 bases. CDR1 and CDR2 (germline): SEHNR, FQNEAQ (reference sequence). The CDR3 has 15 amino acids. V lost 4 bases and J lost 3; bases outside the gene matches: 4.